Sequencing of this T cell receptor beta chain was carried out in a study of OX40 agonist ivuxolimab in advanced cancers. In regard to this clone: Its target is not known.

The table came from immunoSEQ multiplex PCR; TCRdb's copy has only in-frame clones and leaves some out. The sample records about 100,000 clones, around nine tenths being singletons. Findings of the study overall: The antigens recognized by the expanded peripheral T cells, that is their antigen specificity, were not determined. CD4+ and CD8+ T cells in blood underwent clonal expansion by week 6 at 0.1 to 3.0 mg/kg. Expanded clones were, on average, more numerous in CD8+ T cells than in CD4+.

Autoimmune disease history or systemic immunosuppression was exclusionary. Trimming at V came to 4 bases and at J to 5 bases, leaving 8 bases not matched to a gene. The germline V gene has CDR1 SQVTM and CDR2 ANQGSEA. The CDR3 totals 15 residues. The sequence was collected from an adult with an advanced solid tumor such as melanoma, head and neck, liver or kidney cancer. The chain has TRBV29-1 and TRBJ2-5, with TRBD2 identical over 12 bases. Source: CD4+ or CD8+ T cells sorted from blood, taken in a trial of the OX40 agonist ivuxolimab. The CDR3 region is CSVVGTSGRRETQYF. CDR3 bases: TGCAGCGTTGTCGGTACTAGCGGGAGGAGGGAGACCCAGTACTTC.